These 30 T cell receptor beta chains were sequenced from one sample in a study of graft-versus-host responses after intestinal transplantation. Tissue processing of the graft released intraepithelial and lamina propria lymphocytes from it. The repertoire was sequenced with immunoSEQ multiplex PCR; TCRdb's copy has only in-frame clones and lacks some. The sample lists tens of thousands of clones; around 86% were seen once. The starting material was ileum tissue, obtained 350 to 400 days after transplant. Receptor source: a human patient who received an intestinal transplant, so some T cells may come from the graft donor.

This sequence joins TRBV6-6 and TRBJ1-2; the D is unclear. Deletions cut 6 bases from V and 5 bases from J, with 10 bases between. This CDR3 comprises 12 residues. CDR1 is MNHNY, CDR2 SVGAGI, per germline (reference sequence). The CDR3 loop reads CASSSIDYGYTF. CDR3 DNA: TGTGCCAGCAGCTCCATAGATTATGGCTACACCTTC.

V usage is TRBV27 and J usage is TRBJ2-1; D not resolved. V lost 6 bases and J lost 7, with 16 bases in between. CDR3 length: 14 amino acids. CDR1 is MNHEY and CDR2 is SMNVEV in the germline V gene (reference sequence). The CDR3 DNA sequence: TGTGCCAGCAGCCATGATTACTTTATTAATGAGCAGTTCTTC. Its protein is CASSHDYFINEQFF.

This clone showed up just once. In the same sample, other DNA sequences code for this CDR3. The chain links TRBV7-3 to TRBJ1-1; possible D gene TRBD1, 5 bases. This CDR3 contains 13 residues. The V gene's germline CDR1 is SGHTA and CDR2 FQGTGA. With 4 bases removed from V and 1 base from J, the gap between germline ends came to 7 bases. The CDR3 here is CASSSGQNTEAFF. CDR3 nucleotides: TGTGCCAGCAGCTCTGGACAGAACACTGAAGCTTTCTTT.

The gene calls are TRBV11-2 and TRBJ2-2; tentative D call: TRBD2 (7 bases). V was cut by 5 bases and J by 4 bases, with 17 bases left in between. The CDR3 has 16 amino acids. Looked up from germline, CDR1 is SGHAT and CDR2 is FQNNGV. DNA of the CDR3: TGTGCCAGCAGCCTTCGCGGGGGCGCGGGCACCGGGGAGCTGTTTTTT. Translated: CASSLRGGAGTGELFF.

The sample holds one count of this clone. The V call is TRBV21-1, the J call TRBJ2-3. TRBV21-1 represents a pseudogene. This CDR3 comprises 11 residues. DNA for the CDR3: TGTGCCAGCAACCCCACAGATACGCAGTATTTT. Its protein product is CASNPTDTQYF.

The rearrangement uses TRBV6-5 and TRBJ1-1; no reliable D call. CDR3 length equals 12 residues. Germline loops: CDR1 MNHEY, CDR2 SVGAGI. Trimming stripped 0 bases from V and 10 bases from J, with 9 bases between. The CDR3 loop is CASSYSTGGAFF. Written as DNA, the CDR3 is TGTGCCAGCAGTTACTCGACGGGAGGAGCTTTCTTT.

CDR3 in amino acids: CASSHVVYAGKSRPGEQYF. The DNA for the CDR3 is TGTGCCAGCAGTCATGTAGTTTATGCGGGGAAGTCGCGCCCCGGCGAGCAGTACTTC. This chain links TRBV28 with TRBJ2-7, with D tentatively TRBD2 (6 bases). This CDR3 comprises 19 residues. Germline V gives CDR1 MDHEN, CDR2 SYDVKM. V dropped 5 bases and J dropped 6 bases, with 32 bases sitting between them.

The chain has TRBV5-1 and TRBJ2-3; TRBD2 agrees at 10 bases. CDR1 and CDR2 from the germline V gene are SGHRS and YFSETQ. V shed 4 bases and J 5 bases; nucleotides not matched to a gene: 13. The CDR3 totals 17 residues. The CDR3 sequence is CASSVTLAGGGGDTQYF. In nucleotides, the CDR3 is TGCGCCAGCAGCGTGACCTTAGCGGGGGGCGGTGGAGATACGCAGTATTTT.

V gene TRBV14 combines with J gene TRBJ2-3; D remains ambiguous. The CDR3 is 16 amino acids. Germline values: CDR1 SGHDN, CDR2 FVKESK. With 2 bases removed from V and 1 base from J, the gap between germline ends came to 13 bases. Here the CDR3 reads CASSQNLVPRTDTQYF. The CDR3 nucleotides read TGTGCCAGCAGCCAAAACCTAGTGCCGCGCACAGATACGCAGTATTTT.

The table lists this clone with a few counts. Distinct nucleotide sequences in the sample also encode this CDR3. The chain has TRBV19 and TRBJ1-1; D is perhaps TRBD1 (5 bases). Trimming cost V 1 base and J 1 base, with 7 bases left between them. This CDR3 has 14 residues. Germline lookup yields CDR1 LNHDA and CDR2 SQIVND (reference sequence). The CDR3 protein is CASSIGTGNTEAFF. In nucleotides, the CDR3 is TGTGCCAGTAGTATAGGTACAGGGAACACTGAAGCTTTCTTT.

The J gene is TRBJ2-3, the V gene TRBV18, with 13 bases matching TRBD2. The germline CDR1 and CDR2 sequences are KGHSH and LQKENI. The CDR3 contains 17 residues. V lost 4 bases and J lost 1; bases outside the gene matches: 5. The CDR3 DNA reads TGTGCCAGCTCACAATCAACTAGCGGGGGGGGCACAGATACGCAGTATTTT. Its translation: CASSQSTSGGGTDTQYF.

This chain joins TRBV27 and TRBJ2-1; 10 bases fit TRBD2. The J segment lost 10 bases and the V segment lost 6 bases, leaving 12 bases of the junction unmatched. Germline CDR1 is MNHEY and CDR2 is SMNVEV (reference sequence). There are 15 residues in the CDR3. For the CDR3, the DNA is TGTGCCAGCAGCACTAGCGGGGCCCTAATCGTAGAGCAGTTCTTC. Translation gives CASSTSGALIVEQFF.

CDR3 nucleotides: TGTGCCAGCAGCACAAAGTTGAACACTGAAGCTTTCTTT. Encoded protein: CASSTKLNTEAFF. The rearrangement joins TRBV6-1 to TRBJ1-1, with D unclear. Trimming removed 6 bases at V and 0 bases at J, with 8 bases between. Germline-derived CDR1 and CDR2 are MNHNS and SASEGT. The CDR3 runs to 13 residues.

This chain uses TRBV6-6 with TRBJ2-2; TRBD1 matches at 7 bases. CDR1 and CDR2 from the germline V gene are MNHNY and SVGAGI (reference sequence). The length of the CDR3 is 13 residues. Trimming at V came to 6 bases and at J to 6 bases, leaving 4 bases not matched to a gene. As DNA, the CDR3 is TGTGCCAGCAGAACAGGGGATTCCGGGGAGCTGTTTTTT. As protein: CASRTGDSGELFF.

The V gene is TRBV11-2, the J gene TRBJ2-3; TRBD2 aligns across 9 bases. CDR1 is SGHAT, CDR2 FQNNGV, per germline. The CDR3 has 15 amino acids. V gave up 1 base and J gave up 4 bases; unmatched junction bases: 3. CDR3: CASSLGGGAPDTQYF. The CDR3 region has the DNA TGTGCCAGCAGCTTAGGCGGGGGGGCCCCAGATACGCAGTATTTT. The full variable domain, with the rest looked up from reference TRBV11-2 and TRBJ2-3, is EAGVAQSPRYKIIEKRQSVAFWCNPISGHATLYWYQQILGQGPKLLIQFQNNGVVDDSQLPKDRFSAERLKGVDSTLKIQPAKLEDSAVYLCASSLGGGAPDTQYFGPGTRLTVL.

The CDR3 loop is CASSYVLGAGLNEQFF. The DNA for the CDR3 is TGTGCCAGCAGTTACGTCCTCGGGGCAGGACTCAATGAGCAGTTCTTC. This chain links TRBV6-5 with TRBJ2-1, with D perhaps matching TRBD1 or TRBD2 (5 bases each). From germline, CDR1 is MNHEY and CDR2 SVGAGI. The CDR3 has 16 amino acids. V was shortened by 2 bases and J by 6 bases, with 17 bases between the two germline ends.

The V gene is TRBV6-1, the J gene TRBJ2-7; tentative D call: TRBD1 (6 bases). Trimming removed 4 bases at V and 0 bases at J, with 13 bases between. CDR1 is MNHNS, CDR2 SASEGT, per germline. This CDR3 is built from 15 residues. CDR3 protein: CASSGGRDNSYEQYF. In DNA form, the CDR3 reads TGTGCCAGCAGTGGGGGCCGGGACAACTCCTACGAGCAGTACTTC.

This sequence joins TRBV30 and TRBJ2-3; weak D call: TRBD2 (7 bases). From germline, CDR1 is GTSNPN and CDR2 SVGIG (reference sequence). V lost 4 bases and J lost 1, with 15 bases in between. The CDR3 is 15 residues long. CDR3 sequence: CAWMGRGARTDTQYF. In DNA form, the CDR3 reads TGTGCCTGGATGGGTCGGGGGGCCCGCACAGATACGCAGTATTTT.

This CDR3 reads CASSSNLAGAFTGELFF. The CDR3 nucleotides are TGTGCCAGCAGCTCCAATCTGGCGGGGGCATTCACCGGGGAGCTGTTTTTT. The chain combines TRBV11-2 with TRBJ2-2, with a possible D match to TRBD2 (7 bases). Germline loops: CDR1 SGHAT, CDR2 FQNNGV. V was pared by 4 bases and J by 4 bases, with 19 bases between. This CDR3 is built from 17 residues.

This chain links TRBV9 with TRBJ2-1; unclear D gene. Germline V gene sequence: CDR1 SGDLS, CDR2 YYNGEE. V was cut by 0 bases and J by 0 bases, with 7 bases left in between. The CDR3 extends over 15 amino acids. The chain's CDR3 is CASSVGQSSYNEQFF. The CDR3 DNA sequence: TGTGCCAGCAGCGTAGGTCAGAGCTCCTACAATGAGCAGTTCTTC.

The V gene is TRBV6-5, the J gene TRBJ1-1; D ambiguous. The CDR3 totals 16 residues. Germline CDR1 and CDR2: MNHEY and SVGAGI. The V and J ends lost 0 bases and 1 base respectively, with 12 bases between them. The CDR3, as DNA: TGTGCCAGCAGTTACTCGCGGAACAGAGGGAACACTGAAGCTTTCTTT. It translates to CASSYSRNRGNTEAFF.

The sample holds one count of this clone. The genes are TRBV4-2 and TRBJ2-5, with unresolved D. The J call may be incorrect, as the DNA end agrees better with TRBJ2-7. The CDR3 is made up of 14 amino acids. Per germline, CDR1 LGHNA and CDR2 YNFKEQ. As DNA, the CDR3 is TGTGCCAGCAGCCAAGATCTGTGGAGCTACGAGCAGTACTTC. It translates to CASSQDLWSYEQYF.

The CDR3: CASTWTSGSNTGELFF. The DNA for the CDR3 is TGCGCCAGCACGTGGACTAGCGGCTCGAACACCGGGGAGCTGTTTTTT. V is TRBV10-2 and J is TRBJ2-2; 10 bases match TRBD2. The V segment lost 7 bases and the J segment 0 bases; nucleotides outside the gene matches: 5. Germline-derived CDR1 and CDR2 are WSHSY and SAAADI. The CDR3 is made up of 16 amino acids.

The chain uses TRBV7-2 and TRBJ2-6, with 7 bases that match TRBD1. This CDR3 is 19 amino acids long. From germline, CDR1 is SGHTA and CDR2 FQGNSA. V lost 5 bases to trimming and J lost 0 bases; unmatched junction nucleotides: 13. The CDR3 DNA is TGTGCCAGCAGCCCTATGTGGGACAGTCCTTTCTCTGGGGCCAACGTCCTGACTTTC. It yields the protein CASSPMWDSPFSGANVLTF. Filled out from reference TRBV7-2 and TRBJ2-6, the complete variable domain reads GAGVSQSPSNKVTEKGKDVELRCDPISGHTALYWYRQSLGQGLEFLIYFQGNSAPDKSGLPSDRFSAERTGGSVSTLTIQRTQQEDSAVYLCASSPMWDSPFSGANVLTFGAGSRLTVL.

The CDR3 DNA reads as TGTGCCAGCAGTGACACGCAGGGGTACACTGAAGCTTTCTTT. It encodes CASSDTQGYTEAFF. V usage is TRBV6-1 and J usage is TRBJ1-1, with TRBD1 as a possible D gene (6 bases). Trimming left V 3 bases short and J 3 bases short, with 11 bases between. The CDR3 runs 14 residues. Germline CDR1 is MNHNS and CDR2 is SASEGT.

J is TRBJ1-6 and V is TRBV5-4; D gene unclear. This CDR3 region has 12 residues. Between the trimmed V and J ends, which lost 7 bases and 7 bases, there was a span of 9 bases. In germline, CDR1 is SGHNT, CDR2 YYREEE (reference sequence). This CDR3 reads CASSSRNSPLHF. CDR3 DNA: TGTGCCAGCTCTAGTCGGAATTCACCCCTCCACTTT.

V and J are TRBV4-1 and TRBJ2-2; D is perhaps TRBD2 (5 bases). The CDR3 spans 16 residues. Trimming removed 2 bases at V and 0 bases at J, with 10 bases between. Germline V gene lookup returns CDR1 MGHRA and CDR2 YSYEKL. The CDR3 DNA reads as TGCGCCAGCAGCCAATCCGCGGGTACGAACACCGGGGAGCTGTTTTTT. Protein: CASSQSAGTNTGELFF.

The gene calls are TRBV5-4 and TRBJ2-2; maybe TRBD1 (5 bases). Trimming took off 5 bases at V and 4 bases at J, with 9 bases between the two ends. CDR3 length equals 13 residues. Per germline, CDR1 SGHNT and CDR2 YYREEE (reference sequence). CDR3 in DNA: TGTGCCAGCAGTCCAGGGCTCACCGGGGAGCTGTTTTTT. Encoded protein: CASSPGLTGELFF. Using reference TRBV5-4 and TRBJ2-2 for the parts outside the CDR3, the full variable domain is ETGVTQSPTHLIKTRGQQVTLRCSSQSGHNTVSWYQQALGQGPQFIFQYYREEENGRGNFPPRFSGLQFPNYSSELNVNALELDDSALYLCASSPGLTGELFFGEGSRLTVL.

The V call is TRBV10-2, the J call TRBJ2-2, with D perhaps TRBD1 or TRBD2 (7 bases each). The CDR3 contains 15 residues. Trimming stripped 6 bases from V and 7 bases from J, with 18 bases between. Germline V CDR1 and CDR2: WSHSY, SAAADI. CDR3 DNA sequence: TGCGCCAGCAGCGGACTAGGGGGCTTGGGCGGGGAGCTGTTTTTT. Protein sequence: CASSGLGGLGGELFF.

This rearrangement joins TRBV6-5 to TRBJ2-3; D call uncertain. The CDR3 consists of 15 residues. CDR1 is MNHEY, CDR2 SVGAGI, per germline. V gave up 0 bases and J gave up 0 bases, with 7 bases separating them. CDR3 protein: CASSYSHDSTDTQYF. The CDR3 region has the DNA TGTGCCAGCAGTTACTCCCACGACAGCACAGATACGCAGTATTTT.